These T cell receptor beta chains were read from a single sample in a study of cytomegalovirus exposure and HLA in healthy donors. Repertoires were generated with immunoSEQ multiplex PCR, while TCRdb's copy carries only in-frame clones and drops some. This table has around 98,000 clones, roughly 82% appearing once. Specimen: PBMCs. The receptors were sampled from a human donor in good health. Each CDR3 is given with its conserved first and last residue. The D gene is left open where the match is weak. Size tells how often a clone was seen (once, few, many) or the class of an expanded clone, and some rows leave it out.

D: NA
J: TRBJ2-1
V: TRBV7-7
size: NA
CDR3: CASSLGQVPNEQFF
DNA: TGTGCCAGCAGCTTAGGGCAGGTTCCCAATGAGCAGTTCTTC

D: TRBD2
J: TRBJ2-3
V: TRBV25-1
size: NA
CDR3: CASSGRLAGSTDTQYF
DNA: TGTGCCAGCAGTGGACGACTAGCGGGGTCCACAGATACGCAGTATTTT

D: TRBD1
J: TRBJ1-6
V: TRBV16
size: few
CDR3: CASSRRDRGSSPLHF
DNA: TGTGCCAGCAGCCGCCGGGACAGGGGGAGTTCACCCCTCCACTTT

D: TRBD2
J: TRBJ2-7
V: TRBV5-4
size: NA
CDR3: CASSPGTSGREQYF
DNA: TGTGCCAGCAGCCCTGGGACTAGCGGGCGCGAGCAGTACTTC

D: NA
J: TRBJ2-7
V: TRBV6-5
size: NA
CDR3: CASSSRTRQYF
DNA: TGTGCCAGCAGTTCGCGGACACGGCAGTACTTC

D: NA
J: TRBJ1-2
V: TRBV5-1
size: once
CDR3: CASSLGAGTTNYGYTF
DNA: TGCGCCAGCAGCTTAGGGGCAGGAACTACTAACTATGGCTACACCTTC

D: NA
J: TRBJ2-3
V: TRBV7-9
size: NA
CDR3: CASSLGASAFTDTQYF
DNA: TGTGCCAGCAGCTTAGGGGCTAGCGCGTTCACAGATACGCAGTATTTT

D: TRBD1
J: TRBJ2-7
V: TRBV5-1
size: NA
CDR3: CASNLDRSSYEQYF
DNA: TGCGCCAGCAACTTGGACAGGAGCTCCTACGAGCAGTACTTC

D: NA
J: TRBJ1-5
V: TRBV10-3
size: NA
CDR3: CAISEFGNGNQPQHF
DNA: TGTGCCATCAGTGAGTTCGGGAACGGCAATCAGCCCCAGCATTTT

D: TRBD1
J: TRBJ1-1
V: TRBV6-4
size: few
CDR3: CASSTGQGLRAFF
DNA: TGTGCCAGCAGCACAGGACAGGGGCTTCGAGCTTTCTTT

D: NA
J: TRBJ1-2
V: TRBV27
size: NA
CDR3: CASSFLSRVMDYGYTF
DNA: TGTGCCAGCAGTTTTTTGAGCCGGGTTATGGACTATGGCTACACCTTC

D: TRBD1
J: TRBJ2-2
V: TRBV19
size: NA
CDR3: CASSTTGEAGELFF
DNA: TGTGCCAGTAGTACGACAGGGGAAGCCGGGGAGCTGTTTTTT

D: NA
J: TRBJ2-1
V: TRBV5-1
size: once
CDR3: CASSPSTPGFELHEKNNEQFF
DNA: TGCGCCAGCAGCCCATCAACGCCCGGGTTCGAGTTGCACGAAAAAAACAATGAGCAGTTCTTC

D: TRBD2
J: TRBJ2-3
V: TRBV4-1
size: NA
CDR3: CASSQQPSGGHTDTQYF
DNA: TGCGCCAGCAGCCAACAACCTAGCGGGGGACACACAGATACGCAGTATTTT

D: TRBD2
J: TRBJ2-6
V: TRBV5-4
size: NA
CDR3: CASRWEGYSGANVLTF
DNA: TGTGCCAGCAGGTGGGAGGGTTACTCTGGGGCCAACGTCCTGACTTTC

D: TRBD1
J: TRBJ1-1
V: TRBV5-1
size: NA
CDR3: CASSGRQGVNTEAFF
DNA: TGCGCCAGCAGCGGACGACAGGGGGTTAACACTGAAGCTTTCTTT

D: NA
J: TRBJ1-3
V: TRBV19
size: few
CDR3: CASRRVSSGNTIYF
DNA: TGTGCCAGTAGGAGGGTTAGCTCTGGAAACACCATATATTTT

D: NA
J: TRBJ1-3
V: TRBV29-1
size: NA
CDR3: CSVETGSGNTIYF
DNA: TGCAGCGTTGAGACAGGCTCTGGAAACACCATATATTTT

D: NA
J: TRBJ1-2
V: TRBV2
size: NA
CDR3: CASLTGGHSNYGYTF
DNA: TGTGCCAGCCTGACAGGTGGGCATTCTAACTATGGCTACACCTTC

D: TRBD1
J: TRBJ2-6
V: TRBV29-1
size: NA
CDR3: CSVWTGGAGANVLTF
DNA: TGCAGCGTTTGGACAGGGGGCGCTGGGGCCAACGTCCTGACTTTC

D: NA
J: TRBJ2-5
V: TRBV30
size: NA
CDR3: CAWSVGGAETQYF
DNA: TGTGCCTGGAGTGTAGGGGGTGCGGAGACCCAGTACTTC

D: NA
J: TRBJ1-1
V: TRBV19
size: NA
CDR3: CASSALGGTLNTEAFF
DNA: TGTGCCAGTAGTGCGCTCGGGGGGACCTTGAACACTGAAGCTTTCTTT

D: NA
J: TRBJ1-1
V: TRBV30
size: NA
CDR3: CACQQSSDLEAFF
DNA: TGTGCCTGCCAACAGAGTTCTGACCTAGAAGCTTTCTTT

D: NA
J: TRBJ2-5
V: TRBV12-2
size: NA
CDR3: CASRLVFKRGRETQYF
DNA: TGTGCAAGTCGCTTAGTATTCAAGCGAGGGCGGGAGACCCAGTACTTC

D: TRBD1
J: TRBJ1-5
V: TRBV5-6
size: few
CDR3: CASSAAGTGAQDQPHHF
DNA: TGTGCCAGCAGCGCCGCCGGGACAGGGGCACAGGATCAGCCCCACCATTTT

D: NA
J: TRBJ1-1
V: TRBV6-5
size: NA
CDR3: CASSYFGQGASEPFF
DNA: NA

D: TRBD1
J: TRBJ1-2
V: TRBV13
size: NA
CDR3: CASSFGQEDGYTF
DNA: TGTGCCAGCAGCTTCGGACAGGAGGATGGCTACACCTTC

D: TRBD2
J: TRBJ2-3
V: TRBV19
size: NA
CDR3: CASSSRLAGVTDTQYF
DNA: TGTGCCAGTAGTTCCCGACTAGCGGGAGTCACAGATACGCAGTATTTT

D: NA
J: TRBJ1-4
V: TRBV27
size: NA
CDR3: CASDRSTNEKLFF
DNA: TGTGCCAGTGATCGGTCAACTAATGAAAAACTGTTTTTT

D: TRBD1
J: TRBJ2-5
V: TRBV19
size: once
CDR3: CATTRTGGSGGTQYF
DNA: TGTGCCACTACCCGGACAGGCGGGTCCGGAGGGACCCAGTACTTC

D: NA
J: TRBJ2-1
V: TRBV7-9
size: NA
CDR3: CASSLGAVVAGSLHEQFF
DNA: TGTGCCAGCAGCTTAGGGGCGGTTGTGGCGGGAAGTTTGCATGAGCAGTTCTTC

D: NA
J: TRBJ2-3
V: TRBV30
size: NA
CDR3: CAWSVRAGTDTQYF
DNA: TGTGCCTGGAGTGTTCGAGCGGGCACAGATACGCAGTATTTT

D: NA
J: TRBJ1-2
V: TRBV19
size: once
CDR3: CASSNPVTGNYGYTF
DNA: TGTGCCAGTAGTAACCCCGTGACAGGAAACTATGGCTACACCTTC

D: NA
J: TRBJ1-1
V: TRBV2
size: NA
CDR3: CASSPMGGQNTEAFF
DNA: TGTGCCAGCAGCCCCATGGGAGGCCAGAACACTGAAGCTTTCTTT

D: TRBD2
J: TRBJ2-7
V: TRBV2
size: NA
CDR3: CASIEVLAGSYEQYF
DNA: TGTGCCAGCATTGAGGTCCTAGCGGGGTCCTACGAGCAGTACTTC

D: NA
J: TRBJ2-5
V: TRBV19
size: NA
CDR3: CASSMQETQYF
DNA: TGTGCCAGTAGTATGCAGGAGACCCAGTACTTC

D: NA
J: TRBJ2-1
V: TRBV9
size: NA
CDR3: CASSVVGGSSYNEQFF
DNA: TGTGCCAGCAGCGTAGTGGGGGGATCGTCCTACAATGAGCAGTTCTTC

D: NA
J: TRBJ1-4
V: TRBV27
size: NA
CDR3: CASPTTAFRDTTNEKLFF
DNA: TGTGCCAGCCCCACCACCGCCTTCCGAGACACAACTAATGAAAAACTGTTTTTT

D: TRBD2
J: TRBJ2-5
V: TRBV5-4
size: NA
CDR3: CASSSQRGGYQETQYF
DNA: TGTGCCAGCAGCTCACAGCGGGGGGGATACCAAGAGACCCAGTACTTC

D: NA
J: TRBJ2-2
V: TRBV30
size: NA
CDR3: CAWTYQAGELFF
DNA: TGTGCCTGGACCTATCAGGCCGGGGAGCTGTTTTTT

D: NA
J: TRBJ2-3
V: TRBV6-1
size: few
CDR3: CASTPGHPGTDTQYF
DNA: TGTGCCAGCACACCGGGACACCCGGGCACAGATACGCAGTATTTT

D: NA
J: TRBJ1-1
V: TRBV11-2
size: NA
CDR3: CASSLTGGNTEAFF
DNA: TGTGCCAGCAGCTTAACCGGGGGGAACACTGAAGCTTTCTTT

D: TRBD1
J: TRBJ1-6
V: TRBV9
size: NA
CDR3: CASSVGGTGFPPLHF
DNA: TGTGCCAGCAGCGTAGGGGGGACAGGGTTCCCACCCCTCCACTTT

D: TRBD2
J: TRBJ2-1
V: TRBV19
size: few
CDR3: CASSIDPIAGGLHEQFF
DNA: TGTGCCAGTAGTATAGATCCAATAGCGGGGGGGCTCCATGAGCAGTTCTTC

D: TRBD2
J: TRBJ2-2
V: TRBV4-3
size: NA
CDR3: CASSQALAGGSNTGELFF
DNA: TGCGCCAGCAGCCAAGCGCTAGCGGGAGGTTCGAACACCGGGGAGCTGTTTTTT

D: TRBD2
J: TRBJ2-6
V: TRBV5-1
size: NA
CDR3: CASSREVGSGANVLTF
DNA: TGCGCCAGCAGCCGGGAGGTCGGGTCCGGGGCCAACGTCCTGACTTTC

D: TRBD2
J: TRBJ2-1
V: TRBV5-6
size: NA
CDR3: CASSPSGPSYNEQFF
DNA: TGTGCCAGCAGCCCTAGCGGGCCCTCCTACAATGAGCAGTTCTTC

D: TRBD1
J: TRBJ2-6
V: TRBV10-3
size: few
CDR3: CAIGTGFSGANVLTF
DNA: TGTGCCATCGGGACAGGGTTTTCTGGGGCCAACGTCCTGACTTTC

D: NA
J: TRBJ1-6
V: TRBV5-1
size: once
CDR3: CASRPDSSYNSPLHF
DNA: TGCGCCAGCAGGCCCGACAGCTCCTATAATTCACCCCTCCACTTT

D: TRBD1
J: TRBJ2-5
V: TRBV19
size: NA
CDR3: CASSIQRDRGRETQYF
DNA: TGTGCCAGTAGTATACAACGGGACAGGGGGCGAGAGACCCAGTACTTC

D: NA
J: TRBJ2-3
V: TRBV19
size: NA
CDR3: CASSTLGGQRTDTQYF
DNA: TGTGCCAGTAGTACTCTTGGAGGACAGCGCACAGATACGCAGTATTTT

D: NA
J: TRBJ2-7
V: TRBV5-4
size: NA
CDR3: CASSQSRGANYEQYF
DNA: TGCGCCAGCAGCCAAAGCCGCGGAGCCAACTACGAGCAGTACTTC

D: TRBD1
J: TRBJ2-7
V: TRBV29-1
size: once
CDR3: CSVEGTGSSEQYF
DNA: TGCAGCGTTGAGGGGACAGGGTCTTCCGAGCAGTACTTC

D: NA
J: TRBJ2-3
V: TRBV7-9
size: NA
CDR3: CASSPAARSTQYF
DNA: TGTGCCAGCAGCCCCGCGGCCCGTAGTACGCAGTATTTT

D: NA
J: TRBJ2-7
V: TRBV9
size: NA
CDR3: CASSVAVQTYEQYF
DNA: TGTGCCAGCAGCGTAGCTGTGCAGACCTACGAGCAGTACTTC

D: NA
J: TRBJ2-3
V: TRBV5-1
size: NA
CDR3: CASSTTGTTNSDTQYF
DNA: TGCGCCAGCAGCACCACAGGGACTACAAATTCAGATACGCAGTATTTT

D: NA
J: TRBJ2-5
V: TRBV6-1
size: once
CDR3: CASSEFGQQETQYF
DNA: TGTGCCAGCAGTGAATTTGGGCAGCAAGAGACCCAGTACTTC